The clone carrying this TCR beta chain was found many times. The time point: newly diagnosed GD, antithyroid drugs for less than 3 months. RNA isolated from PBMCs was used to make the TCR library. Library construction for TCR beta used iRepertoire HTBI primers and Arm-PCR of CDR3 regions. From the multiplex PCR reads, TCRdb called clonotypes with MiXCR, one entry per CDR3 protein. The sample holds more than 300,000 distinct CDR3 sequences; about 11% are singletons and the top ten take 15% to 20%. Germline CDR1 SGHTA, CDR2 FQGNSA. CDR3 size: 15 residues. V shed 5 bases and J shed 5 bases, with 18 bases lying between them. This record comes from a study of regulatory T cells in long-lasting Graves disease. A further study also used this sample, focusing on T cells in Graves' hyperthyroidism and ophthalmopathy.

This specimen was peripheral blood mononuclear cells (PBMCs), taken at new diagnosis, from a patient treated with antithyroid drugs. This TCR derives from a woman under 30 with Graves disease. The J gene is TRBJ1-2, the V gene TRBV7-2, with a weak D call TRBD1 (6 bases). The CDR3 sequence: CASSPRGTGTYGYTF. DNA of the CDR3: TGTGCCAGCAGCCCCCGAGGAACAGGGACGTATGGCTACACCTTC.